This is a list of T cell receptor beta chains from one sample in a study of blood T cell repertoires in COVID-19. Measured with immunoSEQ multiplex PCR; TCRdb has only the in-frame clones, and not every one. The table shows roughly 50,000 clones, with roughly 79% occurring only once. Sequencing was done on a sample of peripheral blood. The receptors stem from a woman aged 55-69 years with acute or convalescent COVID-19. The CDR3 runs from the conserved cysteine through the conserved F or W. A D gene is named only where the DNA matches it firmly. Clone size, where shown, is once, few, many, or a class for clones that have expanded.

CAWRSGGREQYF TGTGCCTGGAGGTCCGGGGGGCGGGAGCAGTACTTC TRBV30 - - TRBJ2-7
CASSLDTNEQFF TGTGCCAGCAGCTTAGACACCAATGAGCAGTTCTTC TRBV5-4 - - TRBJ2-1
CASSLVGTFNEQYF TGTGCCAGCAGCTTGGTAGGGACTTTTAACGAGCAGTACTTC TRBV5-6 - - TRBJ2-7
CASSQGAGGAPYEQYF TGCGCCAGCAGCCAAGGGGCTGGGGGGGCTCCCTACGAGCAGTACTTC TRBV4-1 - - TRBJ2-7
CASSPRNKESTEAFF TGTGCCAGCTCACCACGAAACAAAGAAAGCACTGAAGCTTTCTTT TRBV18 few - TRBJ1-1
CASSFGGPTDTQYF TGTGCCAGCAGTTTCGGGGGACCCACAGATACGCAGTATTTT TRBV28 - - TRBJ2-3
CASSLRGLADYEQYF TGTGCCAGCAGCCTTCGAGGACTAGCGGATTACGAGCAGTACTTC TRBV5-6 - TRBD2 TRBJ2-7
CAWRGQGNDAGANVLTF TGTGCCTGGAGAGGTCAGGGGAATGACGCGGGGGCCAACGTCCTGACTTTC TRBV30 - - TRBJ2-6
CASSLTGDKYSGNTIYF TGCGCCAGCAGCTTGACCGGGGATAAGTACTCTGGAAACACCATATATTTT TRBV5-1 once - TRBJ1-3
CASSIQVSNVLTF TGTGCCAGCAGCATACAGGTGTCCAACGTCCTGACTTTC TRBV7-9 - - TRBJ2-6
CASSAGTKAFF TGTGCCAGCAGCGCCGGGACAAAAGCTTTCTTT TRBV11-3 - - TRBJ1-1
CSVAKAGGPGNEQFF TGCAGCGTTGCGAAAGCGGGAGGGCCCGGTAATGAGCAGTTCTTC TRBV29-1 - TRBD2 TRBJ2-1
CASSSGEGSSYNEQFF TGTGCCAGCAGCTCAGGGGAAGGGAGCTCCTACAATGAGCAGTTCTTC TRBV11-2 - - TRBJ2-1
CASSIGNDRFNQPQHF TGTGCCAGTAGTATAGGCAATGACAGATTCAATCAGCCCCAGCATTTT TRBV19 once - TRBJ1-5
CASSPQGRGTGELFF TGTGCCAGCTCACCACAAGGCAGGGGCACCGGGGAGCTGTTTTTT TRBV18 - - TRBJ2-2
CASSESSGNTIYF TGTGCCAGCAGCGAGAGCTCTGGAAACACCATATATTTT TRBV6-4 - - TRBJ1-3
CASSYRQGGNTEAFF TGTGCCAGCAGTTACCGGCAGGGGGGGAACACTGAAGCTTTCTTT TRBV6-6 - TRBD1 TRBJ1-1
CASGFPPGQGKRFSGYTF TGTGCCAGCGGTTTCCCCCCGGGACAGGGGAAACGTTTTAGTGGCTACACCTTC TRBV28 - TRBD1 TRBJ1-2
CASSRQGVNTGELFF TGTGCCAGCAGCCGTCAGGGGGTGAACACCGGGGAGCTGTTTTTT TRBV14 few TRBD1 TRBJ2-2
CASSPGLARYYEQYF TGTGCCAGCAGCCCCGGACTAGCGAGATACTACGAGCAGTACTTC TRBV3-1/TRBV3-2 - TRBD2 TRBJ2-7
CASSEKTGVLVPLQFF TGTGCCAGCAGTGAAAAGACAGGAGTCCTAGTCCCATTACAGTTCTTC TRBV6-1 - - TRBJ2-1
CASSSRGGGWEAFF TGTGCCAGCAGCTCGAGGGGCGGGGGATGGGAAGCTTTCTTT TRBV5-6 - - TRBJ1-1
CASSQAGASYNEQFF TGTGCCAGCAGCCAAGCGGGAGCCTCCTACAATGAGCAGTTCTTC TRBV3-1/TRBV3-2 - - TRBJ2-1
CASSFRGNTEAFF TGTGCCAGCAGTTTCCGGGGGAACACTGAAGCTTTCTTT TRBV27 - - TRBJ1-1